Shown below are 17 T cell receptor beta chains from a single sample sequenced in a study of T cell repertoires in cytomegalovirus infection. TCRdb recomputed calls from the reads with MiXCR, one row per CDR3 protein. Among 450,000 to 650,000 distinct CDR3 sequences listed, more than 20% were seen once. Source material: PBMCs. The receptors stem from a human donor in good health (CMV status not recorded). Some clones in this sample may be carry-over from other donors' samples.

This clonotype was detected only a few times. The rearrangement links TRBV6-1 to TRBJ1-2, with D unresolved. CDR1 is MNHNS, CDR2 SASEGT, per germline. The germline V and J ends were trimmed by 1 base and 8 bases, with 17 bases remaining between them. This CDR3 region has 15 residues. The CDR3 sequence is CASSEVLGDRRGYTF. DNA of the CDR3: TGTGCCAGCAGTGAAGTGCTTGGGGATCGACGGGGCTACACCTTC.

As to this clonotype: A much larger clonotype is one base distant, so this may be a read error. J is TRBJ2-4 and V is TRBV7-2, with D possibly TRBD2 on 6 matching bases. This CDR3 has 15 residues. Germline V gene data show CDR1 as SGHTA and CDR2 as FQGNSA. The CDR3, as DNA: TGTGCCAGCAGCTTAGATGGACTAAACGCGGACATTCAGCACTTC. Translated, it gives CASSLDGLNADIQHF.

This clonotype was seen repeatedly, ten times or more. The V gene is TRBV7-8, the J gene TRBJ2-7; 14 bases map to TRBD2. Trimming removed 5 bases from V and 4 bases from J; junction bases left unmatched: 7. The CDR3 is made up of 16 amino acids. Germline loops: CDR1 SGHVS, CDR2 FQNEAQ. CDR3: CASSPTSGRATYEQYF. Written as DNA, the CDR3 is TGTGCCAGCAGCCCGACTAGCGGGAGGGCCACGTACGAGCAGTACTTC.

At least ten counts were recorded for this clonotype. The chain uses TRBV7-2 and TRBJ2-4; D gene unclear. The V gene's germline CDR1 is SGHTA and CDR2 FQGNSA. Trimming left V 2 bases short and J 8 bases short, with 10 bases between. There are 13 residues in the CDR3. CDR3 bases: TGTGCCAGCAGCTTAACAGTCAAGGACATTCAGTACTTC. Translation gives CASSLTVKDIQYF.

This clonotype was seen only a few times. This chain uses TRBV5-1 with TRBJ2-1; TRBD2 matches 10 bases. V shed 2 bases and J 2 bases; nucleotides not matched to a gene: 4. CDR1 and CDR2 from the germline V gene are SGHRS and YFSETQ. CDR3 length equals 16 residues. CDR3 region: CASSFSSGGPYNEQFF. CDR3 in DNA: TGCGCCAGCAGCTTCTCTAGCGGGGGTCCCTACAATGAGCAGTTCTTC.

This clonotype has more than one count but fewer than ten. This sequence joins TRBV12-3 or TRBV12-4 and TRBJ1-2; D gene ambiguous. Trimming took 4 bases from V and 8 from J, leaving 8 bases between them. This CDR3 is built from 11 residues. The CDR3 loop is CASSSESGYTF. The CDR3 coding sequence is TGTGCCAGCAGTTCCGAGTCCGGCTACACCTTC.

This clonotype was seen a few times. The chain recombines TRBV6-1 with TRBJ2-6; the match to TRBD2 covers 10 bases. Germline V lookup: CDR1 MNHNS, CDR2 SASEGT. CDR3 length: 15 amino acids. V was pared by 9 bases and J by 4 bases, with 6 bases of the junction left unmatched. The CDR3 DNA follows: TGTGCCAGTACGGGACTAGCGACCGGGGCCAACGTCCTGACTTTC. Translation: CASTGLATGANVLTF.

The rearrangement links TRBV6-2 or TRBV6-3 to TRBJ1-5; D might be TRBD1 (5 bases). This CDR3 contains 13 residues. Trimming pared 8 bases from V and 6 bases from J, leaving 14 bases between. CDR1 is MNHEY, CDR2 SVGEGT, per germline. CDR3 nucleotides: TGTGCCAGCCGGGGGGGGGGAATTCAGCCCCAGCATTTT. This translates into CASRGGGIQPQHF.

This clonotype showed up just a few times. The V and J genes are TRBV7-8 and TRBJ2-7, with D possibly TRBD2 on 6 matching bases. Trimming left V 7 bases short and J 12 bases short, with 28 bases between. Looked up from germline, CDR1 is SGHVS and CDR2 is FQNEAQ. This CDR3 is 15 amino acids long. DNA of the CDR3: TGTGCCAGCACCATAACCGGGACGTCGGGGGTGGGTTTGTACGTC. Its protein product is CASTITGTSGVGLYV.

This clonotype was recorded many times. The chain uses TRBV7-2 and TRBJ2-3; D is tentatively TRBD1 or TRBD2 (5 bases each). The V and J ends lost 0 bases and 6 bases respectively, with 16 bases between them. The CDR3 runs to 16 residues. CDR1 SGHTA and CDR2 FQGNSA come from the germline V gene. CDR3 coding DNA: TGTGCCAGCAGCTTAGCGAGGTCAGGGTCGGGGGATACGCAGTATTTT. Translated, it gives CASSLARSGSGDTQYF.

V gene TRBV18 combines with J gene TRBJ1-3, with no clear D. The V end lost 1 base, the J end lost 2 bases, and 9 bases lay between the germline ends. The length of the CDR3 is 15 residues. The germline V gene encodes CDR1 KGHSH and CDR2 LQKENI. CDR3 nucleotide sequence: TGTGCCAGCTCACCACTTAAGGCTCCTGGAAACACCATATATTTT. Residues: CASSPLKAPGNTIYF.

This clonotype was detected only a few times. The rearrangement links TRBV6-5 to TRBJ1-1; the D gene is possibly TRBD1 (5 bases). Trimming left V 8 bases short and J 0 bases short, with 10 bases between. CDR1 MNHEY and CDR2 SVGAGI come from the germline V gene. The CDR3 loop spans 13 amino acids. The CDR3 is CASFIQVNTEAFF. The CDR3 bases are TGTGCCAGCTTTATACAGGTGAACACTGAAGCTTTCTTT.

This clonotype was picked up a small number of times. This chain connects TRBV27 to TRBJ2-1; possible D gene TRBD2, 6 bases. The V gene's germline CDR1 is MNHEY and CDR2 SMNVEV (reference sequence). V was cut by 6 bases and J by 7 bases, with 19 bases left in between. The CDR3 sequence is 15 residues long. The CDR3, as DNA: TGTGCCAGCAGCCCAAACGGTGGGGAGGAGAATGAGCAGTTCTTC. This translates into CASSPNGGEENEQFF.

In this sample, this clonotype turned up a few times. J is TRBJ2-2 and V is TRBV6-2 or TRBV6-3, with D unresolved. The CDR3 has 16 residues. V was clipped by 5 bases and J by 0 bases, with 13 bases between them. CDR1 and CDR2 from the germline V gene are MNHEY and SVGEGT. The CDR3 region has the DNA TGTGCCAGCAGTAGGGCAATCTACCCGAACACCGGGGAGCTGTTTTTT. This codes for CASSRAIYPNTGELFF.

The rearrangement links TRBV27 to TRBJ2-3; the match to TRBD2 covers 10 bases. This CDR3 is 15 amino acids long. V lost 3 bases to trimming and J lost 2 bases; unmatched junction nucleotides: 2. Looked up from germline, CDR1 is MNHEY and CDR2 is SMNVEV (reference sequence). The CDR3: CASSLGTSVTDTQYF. In DNA form, the CDR3 reads TGTGCCAGCAGTTTGGGGACTAGCGTCACAGATACGCAGTATTTT.

The rearrangement links TRBV6-2 or TRBV6-3 to TRBJ2-7, with a possible D match to TRBD1 (8 bases). The CDR3 is 14 residues long. V lost 0 bases and J lost 6, with 12 bases in between. Germline assignment: CDR1 MNHEY and CDR2 SVGEGT. DNA for the CDR3: TGTGCCAGCAGTTACTCGAACAGGGGGGGCGAGCAGTACGTC. As protein: CASSYSNRGGEQYV.

The table lists this clonotype with a few counts. V usage is TRBV6-2 or TRBV6-3 and J usage is TRBJ1-1; D remains ambiguous. Germline V gene lookup returns CDR1 MNHEY and CDR2 SVGEGT. This CDR3 has 14 residues. V was pared by 8 bases and J by 3 bases, with 16 bases between. The CDR3 reads CASQPYQEYTEAFF. The CDR3 DNA reads TGTGCCAGCCAACCCTACCAGGAGTACACTGAAGCTTTCTTT.